This T cell receptor beta chain was sequenced for a study of early T cells in non-severe SARS-CoV-2 infection. Findings and caveats of the study: Anti-spike CD8 specificities were favored by VDJdb matching, whose results missed private and CD4 specificities.

The TCR library protocol was used to attach unique molecular identifiers. These identifiers were attached to individual cDNA molecules. TCRdb reprocessed the 5' RACE reads via MiXCR and lists one record per CDR3 protein. Here the sample spans 55,000 to 75,000 distinct CDR3 sequences, about 8.4% being singletons. In germline, CDR1 is SQVTM, CDR2 ANQGSEA. With V trimmed by 6 bases and J by 0 bases, 11 bases remained unmatched. The CDR3 length is 17 residues. This clonotype has at least ten counts. What it recognizes is unknown. The sequence derives from an adult who was a healthcare worker with PCR-confirmed SARS-CoV-2 infection or an uninfected control (not recorded which). The chain employs TRBV29-1 and TRBJ2-2; TRBD1 matches at 9 bases. Sequencing was carried out using whole blood. CDR3 sequence reads: CSVIKGTGHSNTGELFF. The DNA for the CDR3 is TGCAGCGTGATCAAGGGGACAGGGCACTCGAACACCGGGGAGCTGTTTTTT.